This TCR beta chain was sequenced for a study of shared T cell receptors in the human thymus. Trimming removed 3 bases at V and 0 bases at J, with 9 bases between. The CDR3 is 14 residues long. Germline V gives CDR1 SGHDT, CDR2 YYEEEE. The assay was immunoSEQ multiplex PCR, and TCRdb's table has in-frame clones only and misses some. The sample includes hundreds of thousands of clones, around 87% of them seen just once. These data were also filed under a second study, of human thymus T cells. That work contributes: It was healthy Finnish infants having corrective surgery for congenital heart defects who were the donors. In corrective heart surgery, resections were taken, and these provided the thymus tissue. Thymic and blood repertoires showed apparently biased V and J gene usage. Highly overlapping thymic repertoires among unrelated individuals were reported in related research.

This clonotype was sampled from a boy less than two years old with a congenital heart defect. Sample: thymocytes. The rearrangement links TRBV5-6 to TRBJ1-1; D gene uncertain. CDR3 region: CASSYSNMNTEAFF. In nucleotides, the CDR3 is TGTGCCAGCAGCTATTCCAACATGAACACTGAAGCTTTCTTT.